These 2 T cell receptor beta chains originate from one sample sequenced in a study of blood T cell repertoires in COVID-19. Assay: immunoSEQ multiplex PCR; the TCRdb copy retains only in-frame clones and omits some. Among around 200,000 clones listed, 80% to 90% were seen once. Sequences were obtained from peripheral blood. The receptors shown here come from a woman aged 18-29 years who had recovered from COVID-19.

V and J are TRBV29-1 and TRBJ2-7; D remains ambiguous. V was shortened by 5 bases and J by 3 bases, with 8 bases between the two germline ends. Looked up from germline, CDR1 is SQVTM and CDR2 is ANQGSEA. This CDR3 is built from 11 residues. CDR3 sequence (DNA): TGCAGCGTTTTTGAGCGCTACGAGCAGTACTTC. This codes for CSVFERYEQYF.

As for this clone: The sample contains more than one DNA sequence encoding this CDR3. This chain links TRBV7-2 with TRBJ2-5; TRBD2 matches at 11 bases. Germline V lookup: CDR1 SGHTA, CDR2 FQGNSA. Trimming cost V 2 bases and J 4 bases; bases outside gene matches: 3. The CDR3 consists of 15 residues. CDR3 region: CASSLTSGSGETQYF. The CDR3 region has the DNA TGTGCCAGCAGCTTAACTAGCGGGAGTGGAGAGACCCAGTACTTC.